This T cell receptor (beta chain) was captured by sequencing in a study of OX40 agonist ivuxolimab in advanced cancers. Study in general: Ivuxolimab, an agonistic anti-OX40 (CD134) antibody, was given to patients.

As to this clone: What it recognizes is unknown.

Assay used: immunoSEQ multiplex PCR; TCRdb lists only in-frame clones, some missing. The repertoire holds around 62,000 clones, with roughly 82% as singletons. General study results and limits: Expanded clones belonging to CD8+ T cells outnumbered, on average, those of CD4+.

The germline V gene encodes CDR1 SGHNT and CDR2 YYREEE (reference sequence). There are 15 residues in the CDR3. Trimming left V 4 bases short and J 5 bases short, with 16 bases between. The clonotype originates from an adult with an advanced solid tumor such as melanoma, head and neck, liver or kidney cancer. This chain connects TRBV5-4 to TRBJ2-1; the D gene is possibly TRBD1 (6 bases). The sample in question was CD4+ or CD8+ T cells sorted from blood, obtained in a trial of the OX40 agonist ivuxolimab. CDR3 region: CASSQPRGQHNEQFF. CDR3 coding DNA: TGTGCCAGCAGCCAGCCCAGGGGCCAGCACAATGAGCAGTTCTTC. Full variable domain (rest looked up from reference TRBV5-4 and TRBJ2-1): ETGVTQSPTHLIKTRGQQVTLRCSSQSGHNTVSWYQQALGQGPQFIFQYYREEENGRGNFPPRFSGLQFPNYSSELNVNALELDDSALYLCASSQPRGQHNEQFFGPGTRLTVL.